This record covers a single T cell receptor (beta chain). This CDR3 comprises 14 residues. The germline CDR1 and CDR2 sequences are MNHEY and SMNVEV (reference sequence). V was pared by 2 bases and J by 5 bases, with 12 bases between. The protocol was immunoSEQ multiplex PCR, while the TCRdb copy is restricted to in-frame clones and leaves out a portion. The sample shows about 350,000 clones, 88% of them seen only once. This entry belongs to a study of blood T cell repertoires in COVID-19. As for the study in general: Sample material is recorded as cDNA or gDNA derived from T cells, B-cell-depleted T cells, or PBMCs.

Participant ages covered about 18 to 89 years across 25 or so US areas. Grouping used clinical history reported by participants in a survey and questionnaire. A case of COVID-19 had been met by exposed participants within 2 weeks before study entry. The sample consisted of PBMCs or T cells enriched from blood (not recorded which). This sequence joins TRBV27 and TRBJ1-1; tentatively, D is TRBD1 (6 bases). This clonotype originated in a woman aged 25-40 years who had been exposed to COVID-19. CDR3 in amino acids: CASSLHPRGTEAFF. The CDR3 bases are TGTGCCAGCAGTTTACACCCCAGGGGTACTGAAGCTTTCTTT.